This entry is about one T cell receptor beta chain. The antigen is unknown. Germline CDR1 is LGHNA and CDR2 is YSLEER. V lost 1 base and J lost 2, with 8 bases in between. The CDR3 has 14 residues. This sample was included in a study of vaccination and CD4 T cells after COVID-19. The study's findings and limits: Median numbers of SARS-CoV-2-reactive clonotypes increased from roughly 19 to 38 (not a significant change).

The sample's treatment: approximately nine-day PBMC culture with coronavirus spike peptide pools or control peptides (ViraFEST assay). The ViraFEST method relied on peptide pools to expand antigen-specific T cells, followed by TCR sequencing. The Oncomine TCR Beta short-read assay sequenced DNA from cultured CD4+ T cells. TCRdb reprocessed the PCR reads with MiXCR, giving one entry per CDR3 protein. The sample carries over 4,500 distinct CDR3 sequences, approximately 48% recorded once. The sample comprised CD4+ T cells from blood, cultured in vitro. The V and J genes are TRBV4-3 and TRBJ1-1; D gene ambiguous. The sequence was collected from a human donor who had recovered from COVID-19. CDR3 residues: CASSQVLGNTEAFF. CDR3 sequence (DNA): TGCGCCAGCAGCCAAGTCCTCGGAAACACTGAAGCTTTCTTT.